The 10 T cell receptor beta chains presented below share a single source sample, sequenced in a study of T cells in localized non-small cell lung cancer. Here immunoSEQ multiplex PCR was the method, and the copy in TCRdb shows in-frame clones only, minus some. The sample lists roughly 84,000 clones, 88% occurring once. Sequences were derived from peripheral blood, sampled before any cancer treatment. The receptor source for this set is a woman between 35 and 70 years old with stage I squamous cell lung carcinoma.

CDR3: CASSQKQNTEAFF. In DNA, the CDR3 is TGCGCCAGCAGCCAAAAACAGAACACTGAAGCTTTCTTT. The gene calls are TRBV4-1 and TRBJ1-1; no definite D call. The germline V and J ends were trimmed by 2 bases and 1 base, with 5 bases remaining between them. CDR1 is MGHRA, CDR2 YSYEKL, per germline. The CDR3 is 13 amino acids.

V is TRBV7-9 and J is TRBJ1-1, with D uncertain. The CDR3 runs 13 residues. V was cut by 5 bases and J by 5 bases, with 12 bases left in between. Germline CDR1 reads SEHNR; CDR2 reads FQNEAQ (reference sequence). For the CDR3, the DNA is TGTGCCAGCAGCCTCGAGGGTGGGACTGAAGCTTTCTTT. This gives the protein CASSLEGGTEAFF.

V usage is TRBV5-1 and J usage is TRBJ2-3, with no clear D. Germline CDR1 is SGHRS and CDR2 is YFSETQ. Trimming removed 4 bases at V and 2 bases at J, with 5 bases between. The CDR3 is 12 amino acids. CDR3 residues: CASSPSTDTQYF. The CDR3 DNA reads as TGCGCCAGCAGCCCTTCCACAGATACGCAGTATTTT.

V and J are TRBV25-1 and TRBJ2-6; D is tentatively TRBD1 or TRBD2 (5 bases each). Germline assignment: CDR1 MGHDK and CDR2 SYGVNS. Trimming left V 8 bases short and J 0 bases short, with 20 bases between. This CDR3 spans 18 amino acids. The CDR3 DNA reads TGTGCCAGCTTAGGGTCCGGGACCGACACCTCTGGGGCCAACGTCCTGACTTTC. Residues: CASLGSGTDTSGANVLTF. Full variable domain (missing parts from reference TRBV25-1 and TRBJ2-6): EADIYQTPRYLVIGTGKKITLECSQTMGHDKMYWYQQDPGMELHLIHYSYGVNSTEKGDLSSESTVSRIRTEHFPLTLESARPSHTSQYLCASLGSGTDTSGANVLTFGAGSRLTVL.

The chain uses TRBV7-2 and TRBJ2-2; no definite D call. This CDR3 comprises 18 residues. The germline V and J ends were trimmed by 5 bases and 3 bases, with 22 bases remaining between them. In germline, CDR1 is SGHTA, CDR2 FQGNSA. The CDR3 protein is CASSHRPPPEEYTGELFF. The CDR3 DNA sequence: TGTGCCAGCAGCCACCGCCCGCCCCCCGAGGAATACACCGGGGAGCTGTTTTTT.

This clone was detected only a few times. The J gene is TRBJ1-2, the V gene TRBV18; D remains ambiguous. V lost 6 bases, J lost 4 bases, and 21 bases lay in between. This CDR3 region has 16 residues. Germline lookup yields CDR1 KGHSH and CDR2 LQKENI. Here the CDR3 reads CASSVSDTQLSYGYTF. The CDR3 DNA reads TGTGCCAGCTCGGTCAGCGACACCCAGCTGAGCTATGGCTACACCTTC.

V is TRBV29-1 and J is TRBJ1-2; weak D call: TRBD1 (5 bases). V lost 6 bases to trimming and J lost 8 bases, with 19 bases between them. CDR3 length: 13 residues. Germline V gene lookup returns CDR1 SQVTM and CDR2 ANQGSEA. DNA for the CDR3: TGCAGCGTCCTAGACCGGGACGGCGGGGGCTACACCTTC. Protein product: CSVLDRDGGGYTF.

The chain joins TRBV28 to TRBJ2-5; 9 bases align to TRBD1. The CDR3 sequence is 15 residues long. The V gene end was trimmed by 4 bases and the J gene end by 5 bases; junction bases not matched to a gene: 8. Per germline, CDR1 MDHEN and CDR2 SYDVKM. For the CDR3, the DNA is TGTGCCAGCAGTTCACAGGGGGCAAGTAGTGAGACCCAGTACTTC. This codes for CASSSQGASSETQYF.

The chain uses TRBV19 and TRBJ2-5; 9 bases fit TRBD1. CDR3 length equals 15 residues. The germline CDR1 and CDR2 sequences are LNHDA and SQIVND (reference sequence). J gave up 5 bases and V 5 bases, and 9 bases lay outside the gene matches. The CDR3 region has the DNA TGTGCCAGTAGTTCGGGACAGGGCATCGGGGAGACCCAGTACTTC. It translates to CASSSGQGIGETQYF.

V usage is TRBV7-8 and J usage is TRBJ2-1, with D unresolved. The V end was cut by 6 bases, the J end by 2 bases, with 11 bases between. Germline CDR1 reads SGHVS; CDR2 reads FQNEAQ. CDR3 length: 14 residues. In DNA form, the CDR3 reads TGTGCCAGCAGTCAAACGAGGACCTACAATGAGCAGTTCTTC. Protein sequence: CASSQTRTYNEQFF.